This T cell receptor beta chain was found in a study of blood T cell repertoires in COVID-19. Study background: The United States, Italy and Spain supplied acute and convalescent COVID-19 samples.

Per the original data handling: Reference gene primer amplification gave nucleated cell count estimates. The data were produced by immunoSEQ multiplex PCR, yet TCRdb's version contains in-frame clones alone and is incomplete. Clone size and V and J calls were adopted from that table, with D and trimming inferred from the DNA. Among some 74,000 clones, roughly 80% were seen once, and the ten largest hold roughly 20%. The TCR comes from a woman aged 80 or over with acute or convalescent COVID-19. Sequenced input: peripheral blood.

Written as DNA, the CDR3 is TGTGCCAGCAGTTACTCGCCAGGGAGAAACACCATATATTTT. Protein sequence: CASSYSPGRNTIYF. This chain uses TRBV6-5 with TRBJ1-3; perhaps TRBD1 as D (5 bases). V lost 0 bases and J 5 bases, leaving 8 bases between the germline ends. Germline CDR1 reads MNHEY; CDR2 reads SVGAGI. This CDR3 spans 14 amino acids.